This T cell receptor (beta chain) was observed in a study of siplizumab effects on memory and regulatory T cells. Germline V gene lookup returns CDR1 SGHAT and CDR2 FQNNGV. The CDR3 runs to 16 residues. Some clones are missing from TCRdb's copy, which holds only in-frame ones; the method was immunoSEQ multiplex PCR. The repertoire holds about 56,000 clones, around 98% seen once, with roughly 1.1% in the top ten. On this clone itself: A read error may account for a junction end that differs from germline.

The receptor was isolated from a human donor in good health. The material sequenced was naive CD8+ T cells sorted from blood. This chain links TRBV11-2 with TRBJ2-1; 10 bases align to TRBD2. CDR3 sequence: CASGLDRGLAIYEQFF. DNA of the CDR3: TGTGCCAGCGGCTTAGATCGGGGACTAGCGATCTATGAGCAGTTCTTC.